The following is a TCR beta chain sequence with its context. The record originates from a study of cytomegalovirus exposure and HLA in healthy donors. Per germline, CDR1 KGHSH and CDR2 LQKENI. The V and J ends lost 8 bases and 6 bases respectively, with 13 bases between them. The CDR3 sequence is 13 residues long. Primers for the PCR totalled 60 Vbeta and 13 Jbeta. Assay: immunoSEQ multiplex PCR; the TCRdb copy retains only in-frame clones and omits some. The sample has about 130,000 clones, 79% seen once. The sequencing sample was made of PBMCs. The J gene is TRBJ1-4, the V gene TRBV18; D gene uncertain. The source is a man in his forties in good health and CMV-seropositive. The CDR3 reads CASTISGDEKLFF. CDR3 coding DNA: TGTGCCAGCACGATTTCCGGGGATGAAAAACTGTTTTTT. The whole variable domain, remainder taken from reference TRBV18 and TRBJ1-4, is NAGVMQNPRHLVRRRGQEARLRCSPMKGHSHVYWYRQLPEEGLKFMVYLQKENIIDESGMPKERFSAEFPKEGPSILRIQQVVRGDSAAYFCASTISGDEKLFFGSGTQLSVL.